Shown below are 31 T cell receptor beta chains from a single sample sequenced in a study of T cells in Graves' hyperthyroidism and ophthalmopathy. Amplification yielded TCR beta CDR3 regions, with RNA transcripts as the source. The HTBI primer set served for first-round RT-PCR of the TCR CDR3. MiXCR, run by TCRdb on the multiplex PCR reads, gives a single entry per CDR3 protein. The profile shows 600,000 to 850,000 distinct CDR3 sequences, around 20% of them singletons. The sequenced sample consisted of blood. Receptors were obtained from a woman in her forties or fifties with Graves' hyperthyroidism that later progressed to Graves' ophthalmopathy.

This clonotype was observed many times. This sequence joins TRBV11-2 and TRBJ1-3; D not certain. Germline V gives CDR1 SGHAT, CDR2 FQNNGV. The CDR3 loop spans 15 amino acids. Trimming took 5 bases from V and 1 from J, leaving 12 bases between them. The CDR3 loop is CASSRQVFSGNTIYF. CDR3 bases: TGTGCCAGCAGCCGCCAGGTGTTTTCTGGAAACACCATATATTTT.

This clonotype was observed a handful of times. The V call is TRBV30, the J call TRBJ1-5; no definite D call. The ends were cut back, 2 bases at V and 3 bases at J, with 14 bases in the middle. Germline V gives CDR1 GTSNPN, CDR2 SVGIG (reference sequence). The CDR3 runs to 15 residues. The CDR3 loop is CAWSLTSGFNQPQHF. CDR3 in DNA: TGTGCCTGGAGTCTCACATCCGGGTTCAATCAGCCCCAGCATTTT.

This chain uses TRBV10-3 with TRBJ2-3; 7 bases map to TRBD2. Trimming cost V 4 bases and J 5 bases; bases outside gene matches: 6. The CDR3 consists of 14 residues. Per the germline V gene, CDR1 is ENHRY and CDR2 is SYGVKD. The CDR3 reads CAISGAGDEDTQYF. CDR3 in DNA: TGTGCCATCAGTGGGGCGGGGGATGAAGATACGCAGTATTTT.

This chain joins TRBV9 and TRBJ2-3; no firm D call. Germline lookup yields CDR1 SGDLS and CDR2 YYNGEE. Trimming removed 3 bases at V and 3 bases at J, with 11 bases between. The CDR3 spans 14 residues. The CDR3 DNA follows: TGTGCCAGCAGCGATGGACCACGAACAGATACGCAGTATTTT. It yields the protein CASSDGPRTDTQYF.

This CDR3 reads CASSGTSGGTSSYNEQFF. The CDR3, as DNA: TGTGCCAGCAGTGGGACTAGCGGGGGTACGAGCTCCTACAATGAGCAGTTCTTC. The gene calls are TRBV28 and TRBJ2-1; 14 positions agree with TRBD2. Germline assignment: CDR1 MDHEN and CDR2 SYDVKM. Losses at the gene ends were 5 bases for V and 0 bases for J; bases not matched to a gene: 6. This CDR3 spans 18 amino acids.

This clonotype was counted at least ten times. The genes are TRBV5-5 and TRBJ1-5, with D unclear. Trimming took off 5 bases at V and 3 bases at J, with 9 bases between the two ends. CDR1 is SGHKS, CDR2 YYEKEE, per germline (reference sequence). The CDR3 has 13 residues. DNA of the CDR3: TGTGCCAGCAGGCGGGGTTACAATCAGCCCCAGCATTTT. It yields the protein CASRRGYNQPQHF.

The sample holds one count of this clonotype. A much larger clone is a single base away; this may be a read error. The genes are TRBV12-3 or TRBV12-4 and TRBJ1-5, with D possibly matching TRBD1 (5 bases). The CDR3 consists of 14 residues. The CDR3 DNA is TGTCCCACCAACGTGGGGGGGGGAAAGGAGCCCCAGCATTTT. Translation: CPTNVGGGKEPQHF.

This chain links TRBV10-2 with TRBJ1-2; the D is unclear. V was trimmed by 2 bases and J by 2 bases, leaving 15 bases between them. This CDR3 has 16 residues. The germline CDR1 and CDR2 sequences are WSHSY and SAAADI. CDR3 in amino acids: CASSEVTLEPNYGYTF. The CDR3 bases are TGCGCCAGCAGTGAGGTAACATTGGAGCCGAACTATGGCTACACCTTC.

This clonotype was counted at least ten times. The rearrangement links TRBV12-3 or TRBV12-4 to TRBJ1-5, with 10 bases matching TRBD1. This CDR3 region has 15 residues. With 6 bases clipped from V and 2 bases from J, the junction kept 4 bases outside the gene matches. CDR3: CASSQTGGRNQPQHF. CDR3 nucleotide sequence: TGTGCCAGCAGCCAGACAGGGGGCCGCAATCAGCCCCAGCATTTT.

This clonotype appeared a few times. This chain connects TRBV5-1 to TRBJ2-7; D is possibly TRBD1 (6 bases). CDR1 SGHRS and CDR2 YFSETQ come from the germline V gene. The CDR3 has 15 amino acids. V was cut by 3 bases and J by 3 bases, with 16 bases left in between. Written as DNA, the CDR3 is TGCGCCAGCAGCTACGGAAGGGGCAGGGGCTACGAGCAGTACTTC. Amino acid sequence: CASSYGRGRGYEQYF.

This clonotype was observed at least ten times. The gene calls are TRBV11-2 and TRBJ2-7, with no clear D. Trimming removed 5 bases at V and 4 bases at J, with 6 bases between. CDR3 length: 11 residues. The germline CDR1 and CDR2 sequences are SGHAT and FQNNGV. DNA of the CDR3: TGTGCCAGCAGCCAAATATACGAGCAGTACTTC. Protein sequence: CASSQIYEQYF.

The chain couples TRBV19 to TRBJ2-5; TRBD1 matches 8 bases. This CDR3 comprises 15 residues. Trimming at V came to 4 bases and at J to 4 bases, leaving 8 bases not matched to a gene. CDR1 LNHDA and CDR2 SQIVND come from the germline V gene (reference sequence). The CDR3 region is CASSKGQARGETQYF. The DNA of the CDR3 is TGTGCCAGTAGTAAGGGACAGGCCAGGGGAGAGACCCAGTACTTC.

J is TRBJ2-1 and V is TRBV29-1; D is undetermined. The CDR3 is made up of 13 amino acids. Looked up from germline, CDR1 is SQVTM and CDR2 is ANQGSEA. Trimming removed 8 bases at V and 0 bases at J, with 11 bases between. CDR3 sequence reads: CSIRRSSYNEQFF. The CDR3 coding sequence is TGCAGCATCAGGAGAAGCTCCTACAATGAGCAGTTCTTC.

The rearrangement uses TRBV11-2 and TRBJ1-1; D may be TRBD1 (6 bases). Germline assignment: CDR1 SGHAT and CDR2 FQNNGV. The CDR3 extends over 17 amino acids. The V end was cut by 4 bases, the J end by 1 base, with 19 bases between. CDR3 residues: CASSSPLRGATNTEAFF. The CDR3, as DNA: TGTGCCAGCAGCTCACCCCTCCGGGGGGCGACGAACACTGAAGCTTTCTTT.

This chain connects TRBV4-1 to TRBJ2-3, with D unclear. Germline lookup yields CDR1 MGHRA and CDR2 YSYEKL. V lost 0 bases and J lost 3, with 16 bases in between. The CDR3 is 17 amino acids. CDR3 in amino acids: CASSQEDRFGDTDTQYF. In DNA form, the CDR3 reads TGCGCCAGCAGCCAAGAAGATAGGTTCGGAGATACAGATACGCAGTATTTT.

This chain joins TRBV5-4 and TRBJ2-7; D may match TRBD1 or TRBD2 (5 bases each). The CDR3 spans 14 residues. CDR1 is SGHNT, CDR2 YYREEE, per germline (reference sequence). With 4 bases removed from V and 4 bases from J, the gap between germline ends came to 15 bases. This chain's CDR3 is CASSPRDPAYEQYF. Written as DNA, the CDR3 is TGTGCCAGCAGCCCCCGGGACCCCGCTTACGAGCAGTACTTC.

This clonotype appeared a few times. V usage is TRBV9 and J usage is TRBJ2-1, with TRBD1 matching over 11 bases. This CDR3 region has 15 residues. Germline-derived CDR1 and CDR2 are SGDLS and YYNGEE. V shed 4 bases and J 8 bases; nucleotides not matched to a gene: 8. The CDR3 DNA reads TGTGCCAGCAGCCCCGGACAGGGGGCTGGCGATGAGCAGTTCTTC. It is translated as CASSPGQGAGDEQFF.

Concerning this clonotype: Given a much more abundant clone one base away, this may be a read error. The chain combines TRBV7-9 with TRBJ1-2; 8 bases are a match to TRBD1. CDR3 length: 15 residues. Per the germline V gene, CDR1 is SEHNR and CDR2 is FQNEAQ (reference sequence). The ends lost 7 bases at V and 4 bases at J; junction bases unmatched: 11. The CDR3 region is CASNIGQGGIYGYTF. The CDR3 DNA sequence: TGTGCCAGCAACATAGGACAGGGAGGAATCTATGGCTACACCTTC.

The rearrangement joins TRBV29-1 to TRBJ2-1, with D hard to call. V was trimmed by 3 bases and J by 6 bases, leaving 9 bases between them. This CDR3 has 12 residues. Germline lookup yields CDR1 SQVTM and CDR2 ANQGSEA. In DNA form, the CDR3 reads TGCAGCGTTGATGTATCGAGCAATGAGCAGTTCTTC. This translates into CSVDVSSNEQFF.

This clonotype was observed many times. The CDR3 sequence is CASSLDYQGADGYTF. CDR3 bases: TGTGCCAGCAGCTTGGATTACCAGGGGGCGGATGGCTACACCTTC. The chain has TRBV5-6 and TRBJ1-2; 8 nucleotides agree with TRBD1. V was clipped by 0 bases and J by 6 bases; unmatched bases: 7. The CDR3 has 15 residues. Germline CDR1 is SGHDT and CDR2 is YYEEEE.

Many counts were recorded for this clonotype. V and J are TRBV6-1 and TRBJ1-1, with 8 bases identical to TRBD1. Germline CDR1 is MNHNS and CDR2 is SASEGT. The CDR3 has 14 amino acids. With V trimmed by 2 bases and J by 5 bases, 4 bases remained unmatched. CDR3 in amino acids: CASSEQGANTEAFF. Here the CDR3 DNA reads TGTGCCAGCAGTGAACAGGGGGCGAATACTGAAGCTTTCTTT.

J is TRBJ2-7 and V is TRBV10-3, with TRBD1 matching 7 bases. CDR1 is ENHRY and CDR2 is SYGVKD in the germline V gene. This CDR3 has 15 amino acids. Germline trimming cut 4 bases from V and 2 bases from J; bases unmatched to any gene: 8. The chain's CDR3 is CAISGGQKTTYEQYF. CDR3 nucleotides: TGTGCCATCAGTGGGGGACAGAAGACAACCTACGAGCAGTACTTC.

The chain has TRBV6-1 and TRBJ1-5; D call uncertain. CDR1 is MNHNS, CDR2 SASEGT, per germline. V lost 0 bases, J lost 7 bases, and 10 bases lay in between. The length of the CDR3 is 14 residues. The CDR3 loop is CASSEAGGFQPQHF. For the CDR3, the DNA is TGTGCCAGCAGTGAAGCGGGAGGATTCCAGCCCCAGCATTTT.

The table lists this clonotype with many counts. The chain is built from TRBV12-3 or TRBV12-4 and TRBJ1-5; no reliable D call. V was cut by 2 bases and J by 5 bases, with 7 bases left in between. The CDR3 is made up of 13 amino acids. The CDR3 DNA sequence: TGTGCCAGCAGTTTATGGGGATATCAGCCCCAGCATTTT. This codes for CASSLWGYQPQHF.

The CDR3 sequence is CASSPRTESADGYTF. CDR3 nucleotide sequence: TGTGCCAGCAGTCCCCGGACAGAATCGGCTGATGGCTACACCTTC. The gene calls are TRBV27 and TRBJ1-2; the D gene is possibly TRBD1 (6 bases). This CDR3 is 15 amino acids long. Germline V CDR1 and CDR2: MNHEY, SMNVEV (reference sequence). The V gene lost 5 bases and the J gene lost 6 bases, with 19 bases spanning the gap.

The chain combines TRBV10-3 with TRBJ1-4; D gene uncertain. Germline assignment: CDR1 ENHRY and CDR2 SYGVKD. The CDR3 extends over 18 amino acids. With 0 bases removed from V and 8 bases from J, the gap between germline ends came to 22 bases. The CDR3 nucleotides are TGTGCCATCAGTGAGTCAGAGACCCCTAGAGTAGTCGGCGAAAAACTGTTTTTT. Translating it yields CAISESETPRVVGEKLFF.

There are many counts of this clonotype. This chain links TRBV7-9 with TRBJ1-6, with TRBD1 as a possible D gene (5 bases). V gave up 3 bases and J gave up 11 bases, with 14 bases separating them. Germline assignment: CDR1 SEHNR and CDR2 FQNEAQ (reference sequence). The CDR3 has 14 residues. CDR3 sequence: CASSFGGESAPLHF. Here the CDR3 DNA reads TGTGCCAGCAGCTTTGGAGGGGAATCGGCACCCCTCCACTTT.

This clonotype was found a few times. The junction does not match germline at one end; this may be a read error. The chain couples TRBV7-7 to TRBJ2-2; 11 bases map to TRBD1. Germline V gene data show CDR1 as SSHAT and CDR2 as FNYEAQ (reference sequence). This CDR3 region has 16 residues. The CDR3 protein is CASSRGLGQGAGELFF. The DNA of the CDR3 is TGTGCTAGCAGCCGCGGGCTGGGACAGGGGGCCGGGGAGCTGTTTTTT. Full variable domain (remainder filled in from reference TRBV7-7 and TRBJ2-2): GAGVSQSPRYKVTKRGQDVTLRCDPISSHATLYWYQQALGQGPEFLTYFNYEAQPDKSGLPSDRFSAERPEGSISTLTIQRTEQRDSAMYRCASSRGLGQGAGELFFGEGSRLTVL.

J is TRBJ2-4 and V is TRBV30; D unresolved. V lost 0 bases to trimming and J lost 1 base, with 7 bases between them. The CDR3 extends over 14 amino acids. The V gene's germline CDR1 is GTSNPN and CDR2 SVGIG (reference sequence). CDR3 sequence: CAWSVLGAKNIQYF. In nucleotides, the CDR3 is TGTGCCTGGAGTGTTTTAGGGGCCAAAAACATTCAGTACTTC. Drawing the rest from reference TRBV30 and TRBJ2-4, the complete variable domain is SQTIHQWPATLVQPVGSPLSLECTVEGTSNPNLYWYRQAAGRGLQLLFYSVGIGQISSEVPQNLSASRPQDRQFILSSKKLLLSDSGFYLCAWSVLGAKNIQYFGAGTRLSVL.

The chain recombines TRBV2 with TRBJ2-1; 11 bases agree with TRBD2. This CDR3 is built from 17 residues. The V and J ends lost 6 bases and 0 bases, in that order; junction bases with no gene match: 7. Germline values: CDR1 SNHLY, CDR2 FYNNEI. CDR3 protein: CASSGTSGTSSYNEQFF. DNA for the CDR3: TGTGCCAGCAGCGGGACTAGCGGAACGAGCTCCTACAATGAGCAGTTCTTC.

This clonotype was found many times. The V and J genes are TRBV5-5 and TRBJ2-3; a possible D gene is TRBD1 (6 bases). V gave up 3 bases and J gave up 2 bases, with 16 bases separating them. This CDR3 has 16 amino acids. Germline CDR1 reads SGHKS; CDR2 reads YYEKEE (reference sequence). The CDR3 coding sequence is TGTGCCAGCAGCTCCCAGACAGGCGCGAACACAGATACGCAGTATTTT. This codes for CASSSQTGANTDTQYF. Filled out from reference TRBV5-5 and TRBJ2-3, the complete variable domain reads DAGVTQSPTHLIKTRGQQVTLRCSPISGHKSVSWYQQVLGQGPQFIFQYYEKEERGRGNFPDRFSARQFPNYSSELNVNALLLGDSALYLCASSSQTGANTDTQYFGPGTRLTVL.